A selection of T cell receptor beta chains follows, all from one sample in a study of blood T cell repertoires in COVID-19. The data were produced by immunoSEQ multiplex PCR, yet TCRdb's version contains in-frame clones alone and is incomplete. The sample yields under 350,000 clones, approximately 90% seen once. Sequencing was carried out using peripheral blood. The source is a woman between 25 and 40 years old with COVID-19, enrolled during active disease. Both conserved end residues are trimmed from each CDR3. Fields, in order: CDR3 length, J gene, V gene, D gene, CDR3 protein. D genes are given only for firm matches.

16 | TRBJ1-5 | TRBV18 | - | ASSLDGLRSRGKQPQH
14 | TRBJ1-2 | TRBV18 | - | ASSPPGVGANYGYT
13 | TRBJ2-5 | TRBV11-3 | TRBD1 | ASSPRTGVAETQY
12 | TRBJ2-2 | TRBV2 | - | ASSATRVVGELF
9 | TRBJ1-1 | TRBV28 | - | ASTDGTEAF
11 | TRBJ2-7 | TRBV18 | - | ASSPPAGYEQY
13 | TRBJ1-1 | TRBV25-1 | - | ASSESALGGTEAF
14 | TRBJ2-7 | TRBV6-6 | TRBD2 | ASSGTHSGRAYEQY
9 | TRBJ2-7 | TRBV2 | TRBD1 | ASSTGVEQY
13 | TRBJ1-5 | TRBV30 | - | AWSLQGIYSGPQH
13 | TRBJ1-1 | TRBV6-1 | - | ASSDPGEGNTEAF
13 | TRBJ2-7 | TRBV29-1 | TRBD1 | SVEGWGQSSYEQY